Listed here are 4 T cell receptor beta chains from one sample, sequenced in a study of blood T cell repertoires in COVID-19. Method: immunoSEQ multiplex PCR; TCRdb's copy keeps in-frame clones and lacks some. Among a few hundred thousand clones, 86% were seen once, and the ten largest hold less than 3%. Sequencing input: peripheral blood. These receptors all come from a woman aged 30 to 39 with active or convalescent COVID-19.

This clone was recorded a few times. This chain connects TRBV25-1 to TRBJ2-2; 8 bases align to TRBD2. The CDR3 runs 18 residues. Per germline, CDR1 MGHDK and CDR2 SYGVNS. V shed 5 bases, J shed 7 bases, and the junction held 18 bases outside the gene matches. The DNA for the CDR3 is TGTGCCAGCAGTACACCGGGACTAGGGGGTCCCTGGGGCGGGGAGCTGTTTTTT. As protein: CASSTPGLGGPWGGELFF.

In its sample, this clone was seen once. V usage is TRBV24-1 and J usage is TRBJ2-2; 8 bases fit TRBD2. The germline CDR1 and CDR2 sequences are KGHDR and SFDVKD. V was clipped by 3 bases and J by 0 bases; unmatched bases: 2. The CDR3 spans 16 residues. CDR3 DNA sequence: TGTGCCACCAGTGATCCGGGGGGGCCGAACACCGGGGAGCTGTTTTTT. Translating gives CATSDPGGPNTGELFF.

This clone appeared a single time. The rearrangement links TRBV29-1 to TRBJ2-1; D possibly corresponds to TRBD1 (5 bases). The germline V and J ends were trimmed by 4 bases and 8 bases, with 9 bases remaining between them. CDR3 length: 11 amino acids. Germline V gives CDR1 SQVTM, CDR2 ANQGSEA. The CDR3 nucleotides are TGCAGCGTTGCACCAGGGTATGAGCAGTTCTTC. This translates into CSVAPGYEQFF.

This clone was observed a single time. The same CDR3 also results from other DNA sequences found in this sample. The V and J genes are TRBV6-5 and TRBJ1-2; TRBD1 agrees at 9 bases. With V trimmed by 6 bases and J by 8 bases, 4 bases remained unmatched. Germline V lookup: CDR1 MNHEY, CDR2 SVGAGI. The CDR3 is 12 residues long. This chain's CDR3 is CASRQGARGYTF. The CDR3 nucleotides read TGTGCCAGCAGACAGGGGGCGAGGGGCTACACCTTC.